These T cell receptor beta chains were read from a single sample in a study of blood T cell repertoires in COVID-19. Sequenced by immunoSEQ multiplex PCR; TCRdb stores in-frame clones only, minus some. Of some 170,000 clones in the sample, 82% were seen once. Sequencing input: peripheral blood. The receptor source for this set is a woman in her 70s with acute or convalescent COVID-19. Both conserved end residues are part of each CDR3. The D gene is left open where the match is weak. The size entry is marked missing in some rows and otherwise reads once, few, many or a size class.

v_call: TRBV11-3; j_call: TRBJ2-1; d_call: TRBD1; clone_size: -; cdr3_nt: TGTGCCAGCAGCTCAACAGGGGCCGTCTACAATGAGCAGTTCTTC; cdr3_aa: CASSSTGAVYNEQFF
v_call: TRBV28; j_call: TRBJ2-7; d_call: TRBD1; clone_size: -; cdr3_nt: TGTGCCAGCAACGGACAGGGAAGGTACGAGCAGTACTTC; cdr3_aa: CASNGQGRYEQYF
v_call: TRBV10-2; j_call: TRBJ1-4; d_call: -; clone_size: -; cdr3_nt: TGCGCCAGCAGTGAGGTTGGGGGGGGTAATGAAAAACTGTTTTTT; cdr3_aa: CASSEVGGGNEKLFF
v_call: TRBV4-1; j_call: TRBJ2-1; d_call: TRBD2; clone_size: -; cdr3_nt: TGCGCCAGCAGCCAAGATAGTGGTGGCGGGGGGGCCCTCAATGAGCAGTTCTTC; cdr3_aa: CASSQDSGGGGALNEQFF
v_call: TRBV19; j_call: TRBJ1-6; d_call: -; clone_size: -; cdr3_nt: TGTGCCAGTACCCAGGACTCACGATTTAATTCACCCCTCCACTTT; cdr3_aa: CASTQDSRFNSPLHF
v_call: TRBV10-3; j_call: TRBJ1-5; d_call: TRBD1; clone_size: once; cdr3_nt: TGTGCCATCAGGGAGGAGGGGGCAAATCAGCCCCAGCATTTT; cdr3_aa: CAIREEGANQPQHF
v_call: TRBV7-2; j_call: TRBJ2-5; d_call: -; clone_size: once; cdr3_nt: TGTGCCAGCAGCCCCGACCGGGGTAGGGAGACCCAGTACTTC; cdr3_aa: CASSPDRGRETQYF
v_call: TRBV28; j_call: TRBJ2-3; d_call: TRBD2; clone_size: -; cdr3_nt: TGTGCCAGCAAGCAACGACTAGCGGATTACACAGATACGCAGTATTTT; cdr3_aa: CASKQRLADYTDTQYF
v_call: TRBV30; j_call: TRBJ2-3; d_call: TRBD2; clone_size: -; cdr3_nt: TGTGCCGGAGGGACTAGCGGGAGGGCCGCCCCAGATACGCAGTATTTT; cdr3_aa: CAGGTSGRAAPDTQYF
v_call: TRBV3-1/TRBV3-2; j_call: TRBJ1-2; d_call: TRBD1; clone_size: -; cdr3_nt: TGTGCCAGCAGCCTAGGACAGGGCCGGGGCTACACCTTC; cdr3_aa: CASSLGQGRGYTF
v_call: TRBV19; j_call: TRBJ1-6; d_call: -; clone_size: -; cdr3_nt: TGTGCCGCTCAGGGTTGGGGTAATTCACCCCTCCACTTT; cdr3_aa: CAAQGWGNSPLHF
v_call: TRBV7-2; j_call: TRBJ2-1; d_call: TRBD1; clone_size: few; cdr3_nt: TGTGCCAGCAGCGCACGGACAGGGAACAATGAGCAGTTCTTC; cdr3_aa: CASSARTGNNEQFF
v_call: TRBV24-1; j_call: TRBJ2-7; d_call: TRBD1; clone_size: -; cdr3_nt: TGTGCCACCAGTGATTCCGGGACAGGGATTAATAAGCAGTACTTC; cdr3_aa: CATSDSGTGINKQYF
v_call: TRBV28; j_call: TRBJ1-2; d_call: TRBD1; clone_size: -; cdr3_nt: TGTGCCAGCAGTCCCTCGACGGGACAGGGAAACTATGGCTACACCTTC; cdr3_aa: CASSPSTGQGNYGYTF
v_call: TRBV7-2; j_call: TRBJ2-5; d_call: -; clone_size: few; cdr3_nt: TGTGCCAGCAGCTTAGTCTCAGGGCCCCAAGAGACCCAGTACTTC; cdr3_aa: CASSLVSGPQETQYF
v_call: TRBV10-3; j_call: TRBJ2-1; d_call: TRBD2; clone_size: -; cdr3_nt: TGTGCCATCAGTGACTCAATACAGACTAGCGGGTACAATGAGCAGTTCTTC; cdr3_aa: CAISDSIQTSGYNEQFF
v_call: TRBV28; j_call: TRBJ2-7; d_call: -; clone_size: -; cdr3_nt: TGTGCCAGCAGTTGGGGGGGCGCGTACGAGCAGTACTTC; cdr3_aa: CASSWGGAYEQYF
v_call: TRBV11-2; j_call: TRBJ2-2; d_call: -; clone_size: many; cdr3_nt: TGTGCCAGCAGCTTGGACTCCGCGAACACCGGGGAGCTGTTTTTT; cdr3_aa: CASSLDSANTGELFF
v_call: TRBV19; j_call: TRBJ2-7; d_call: TRBD1; clone_size: -; cdr3_nt: TGTGCCAGTAGTATTAGGGGGCCGACAGACCCCCGTTACGAGCAGTACTTC; cdr3_aa: CASSIRGPTDPRYEQYF
v_call: TRBV28; j_call: TRBJ2-2; d_call: -; clone_size: -; cdr3_nt: TGTGCCAGCAGTTTATTAGGGAATCGCGGAGGAGGGGAGCTGTTTTTT; cdr3_aa: CASSLLGNRGGGELFF
v_call: TRBV4-1; j_call: TRBJ2-3; d_call: TRBD2; clone_size: -; cdr3_nt: TGCGCCAGCAGCCCTAAAGAGGTAGCGGGGGTCACAGATACGCAGTATTTT; cdr3_aa: CASSPKEVAGVTDTQYF
v_call: TRBV28; j_call: TRBJ1-5; d_call: -; clone_size: -; cdr3_nt: TGTGCCAGCAGTTTAGGGGGGGCTGGAGGGGGCAATCAGCCCCAGCATTTT; cdr3_aa: CASSLGGAGGGNQPQHF
v_call: TRBV18; j_call: TRBJ1-4; d_call: -; clone_size: few; cdr3_nt: TGTGCCAGCTCCCCAGCCCGAGGCGAGGAAAAACTGTTTTTT; cdr3_aa: CASSPARGEEKLFF
v_call: TRBV12-3/TRBV12-4; j_call: TRBJ1-1; d_call: -; clone_size: -; cdr3_nt: TGTGCCAGCAGTCTTATACAGGGTGAAGCTTTCTTT; cdr3_aa: CASSLIQGEAFF
v_call: TRBV9; j_call: TRBJ2-5; d_call: TRBD1; clone_size: -; cdr3_nt: TGTGCCAGCAGCTCCGGGACAGGGGGTGTGGAGACCCAGTACTTC; cdr3_aa: CASSSGTGGVETQYF
v_call: TRBV12-3/TRBV12-4; j_call: TRBJ1-2; d_call: -; clone_size: -; cdr3_nt: TGTGCCAGCAGTTCCGACAGGCTGTATGGCTACACCTTC; cdr3_aa: CASSSDRLYGYTF
v_call: TRBV4-1; j_call: TRBJ1-5; d_call: -; clone_size: -; cdr3_nt: TGCGCCAGCTCACAGGGAGATAATCAGCCCCAGCATTTT; cdr3_aa: CASSQGDNQPQHF
v_call: TRBV14; j_call: TRBJ1-5; d_call: -; clone_size: -; cdr3_nt: TGTGCCAGCAGCCAAGAATACAGGGAGAATCAGCCCCAGCATTTT; cdr3_aa: CASSQEYRENQPQHF
v_call: TRBV7-2; j_call: TRBJ2-7; d_call: TRBD1; clone_size: -; cdr3_nt: TGTGCCAGCAGCTACGGACAGGGAAAGACCTACGAGCAGTACTTC; cdr3_aa: CASSYGQGKTYEQYF
v_call: TRBV18; j_call: TRBJ2-6; d_call: -; clone_size: -; cdr3_nt: TGTGTCAGCTCACCACTAGCAGCGAGCTCTGGGGCCAACGTCCTGACTTTC; cdr3_aa: CVSSPLAASSGANVLTF
v_call: TRBV2; j_call: TRBJ2-2; d_call: -; clone_size: few; cdr3_nt: TGTGCCAGCAGTGAAAACGGAGGAGAGCTGTTTTTT; cdr3_aa: CASSENGGELFF
v_call: TRBV30; j_call: TRBJ2-3; d_call: TRBD1; clone_size: once; cdr3_nt: TGTGCCTGGAGACGGGACAGCCTCACAGATACGCAGTATTTT; cdr3_aa: CAWRRDSLTDTQYF
v_call: TRBV9; j_call: TRBJ1-2; d_call: -; clone_size: -; cdr3_nt: TGTGCCAGCAGCGTCGCACAGGCATCCGACCCCTATGGCTACACCTTC; cdr3_aa: CASSVAQASDPYGYTF
v_call: TRBV6-6; j_call: TRBJ1-2; d_call: TRBD1; clone_size: -; cdr3_nt: TGTGCCAGCAGTTCCGGACAGGGAAACGGCTACACCTTC; cdr3_aa: CASSSGQGNGYTF
v_call: TRBV27; j_call: TRBJ1-6; d_call: -; clone_size: -; cdr3_nt: TGTGCCAGCAGTTTACAGGGCGCGAGAGTAGGTTCACCCCTCCACTTT; cdr3_aa: CASSLQGARVGSPLHF
v_call: TRBV30; j_call: TRBJ2-3; d_call: TRBD2; clone_size: -; cdr3_nt: TGTGCCTGGAGTGGGGGACTAGCGGGGGGCAATACGCAGTATTTT; cdr3_aa: CAWSGGLAGGNTQYF